These 24 T cell receptor beta chains came from one sample sequenced in a study of blood T cell repertoires in COVID-19. Libraries were prepared by immunoSEQ multiplex PCR; TCRdb keeps only in-frame clonotypes and omits some of them. The data hold approximately 96,000 clones, with around 90% observed a single time. Source material: peripheral blood. These receptors all stem from a human donor with COVID-19, enrolled during active disease. The donor label of this sample is uncertain.

Only a few counts were recorded for this clone. The J gene is TRBJ1-1, the V gene TRBV9, with TRBD1 identical over 10 bases. Germline loops: CDR1 SGDLS, CDR2 YYNGEE. The CDR3 contains 15 residues. The J segment lost 1 base and the V segment lost 0 bases, leaving 0 bases of the junction unmatched. CDR3 coding DNA: TGTGCCAGCAGCGTAGGGACAGGGGGGAACACTGAAGCTTTCTTT. Protein product: CASSVGTGGNTEAFF.

This clone came up once. V usage is TRBV7-8 and J usage is TRBJ1-5; no firm D call. The V end was cut by 0 bases, the J end by 6 bases, with 6 bases between. The CDR3 has 13 amino acids. Germline CDR1 reads SGHVS; CDR2 reads FQNEAQ. CDR3 in amino acids: CASSLATSQPQHF. In DNA, the CDR3 is TGTGCCAGCAGCTTAGCTACTTCTCAGCCCCAGCATTTT. The full variable domain, completed using reference TRBV7-8 and TRBJ1-5, is GAGVSQSPRYKVAKRGQDVALRCDPISGHVSLFWYQQALGQGPEFLTYFQNEAQLDKSGLPSDRFFAERPEGSVSTLKIQRTQQEDSAVYLCASSLATSQPQHFGDGTRLSIL.

V and J are TRBV5-1 and TRBJ1-1; 9 bases match TRBD1. Germline CDR1 reads SGHRS; CDR2 reads YFSETQ. The V and J ends lost 5 bases and 0 bases, in that order; junction bases with no gene match: 11. This CDR3 contains 17 residues. The CDR3: CASSYGQGPILNTEAFF. The DNA for the CDR3 is TGCGCCAGCAGTTACGGACAGGGGCCCATATTGAACACTGAAGCTTTCTTT.

This chain joins TRBV5-1 and TRBJ2-5; a weak D match, TRBD2 (6 bases). Trimming took 0 bases from V and 2 from J, leaving 8 bases between them. CDR3 length: 14 residues. Germline CDR1 is SGHRS and CDR2 is YFSETQ. The CDR3 region is CASSLARGQETQYF. DNA for the CDR3: TGCGCCAGCAGCTTGGCCCGGGGGCAAGAGACCCAGTACTTC.

This clone has only one observation. V gene TRBV29-1 combines with J gene TRBJ1-2; D is undetermined. The CDR3 is made up of 12 amino acids. CDR1 and CDR2 (germline): SQVTM, ANQGSEA. The V gene lost 4 bases and the J gene lost 3 bases, with 9 bases spanning the gap. CDR3 loop: CSVATGYYGYTF. The DNA for the CDR3 is TGCAGCGTTGCAACGGGGTACTATGGCTACACCTTC. The variable domain in full, completed from reference TRBV29-1 and TRBJ1-2, reads SAVISQKPSRDICQRGTSLTIQCQVDSQVTMMFWYRQQPGQSLTLIATANQGSEATYESGFVIDKFPISRPNLTFSTLTVSNMSPEDSSIYLCSVATGYYGYTFGSGTRLTVV.

V is TRBV19 and J is TRBJ1-5; D possibly corresponds to TRBD1 (5 bases). Germline CDR1 reads LNHDA; CDR2 reads SQIVND (reference sequence). This CDR3 has 12 residues. Between the trimmed V and J ends, which lost 8 bases and 5 bases, there was a span of 10 bases. The CDR3 DNA reads TGTGCCAGTGGGGCTCGGGATCAGCCCCAGCATTTT. Its translation is CASGARDQPQHF.

The chain links TRBV19 to TRBJ2-1; 13 bases align to TRBD2. The CDR3 spans 15 residues. Trimming took 5 bases from V and 5 from J; bases not matched to a gene: 3. CDR1 LNHDA and CDR2 SQIVND come from the germline V gene (reference sequence). CDR3 coding DNA: TGTGCCAGTAGTCTCGGGACTAGCGGGGACAATGAGCAGTTCTTC. Translation: CASSLGTSGDNEQFF.

The V gene is TRBV27, the J gene TRBJ1-5, with TRBD1 matching over 8 bases. Germline assignment: CDR1 MNHEY and CDR2 SMNVEV (reference sequence). V was clipped by 8 bases and J by 0 bases; unmatched bases: 3. This CDR3 has 14 amino acids. The chain's CDR3 is CASGDRGSNQPQHF. The CDR3 region has the DNA TGTGCCAGCGGAGACAGGGGTAGCAATCAGCCCCAGCATTTT.

The V gene is TRBV5-4, the J gene TRBJ1-2, with 7 nucleotides matching TRBD1. Trimming cost V 4 bases and J 5 bases; bases outside gene matches: 11. The V gene's germline CDR1 is SGHNT and CDR2 YYREEE (reference sequence). The CDR3 runs to 15 residues. CDR3 DNA sequence: TGTGCCAGCAGCCCAGGACAGGCGGAATTTTATGGCTACACCTTC. Amino acids: CASSPGQAEFYGYTF.

V usage is TRBV5-6 and J usage is TRBJ1-5; D is undetermined. The CDR3 extends over 14 amino acids. The V gene's germline CDR1 is SGHDT and CDR2 YYEEEE. Between the trimmed V and J ends, which lost 0 bases and 3 bases, there was a span of 7 bases. The CDR3 loop reads CASSLGHNNQPQHF. CDR3 nucleotide sequence: TGTGCCAGCAGCTTGGGACACAACAATCAGCCCCAGCATTTT.

The rearrangement links TRBV25-1 to TRBJ1-6; 8 bases are shared with TRBD1. This CDR3 region has 15 residues. Germline V gene lookup returns CDR1 MGHDK and CDR2 SYGVNS. Trimming at V came to 5 bases and at J to 7 bases, leaving 7 bases not matched to a gene. The CDR3 here is CASSQQGEGNSPLHF. The DNA for the CDR3 is TGTGCCAGCAGTCAACAGGGGGAAGGCAATTCACCCCTCCACTTT.

This clone was seen a single time. This chain joins TRBV11-2 and TRBJ1-2, with D maybe TRBD1 (6 bases). V was pared by 2 bases and J by 5 bases, with 18 bases between. CDR3 length equals 16 residues. The V gene's germline CDR1 is SGHAT and CDR2 FQNNGV. The CDR3 DNA reads TGTGCCAGCAGCTTAAGTGGGAACAGGGTCTATTATGGCTACACCTTC. Protein sequence: CASSLSGNRVYYGYTF.

This sequence joins TRBV10-2 and TRBJ1-2; 12 bases match TRBD1. J gave up 1 base and V 11 bases, and 8 bases lay outside the gene matches. CDR3 length equals 15 residues. Per the germline V gene, CDR1 is WSHSY and CDR2 is SAAADI. The chain's CDR3 is CAGGTGGRINYGYTF. CDR3 DNA sequence: TGCGCCGGAGGGACAGGGGGCCGCATTAACTATGGCTACACCTTC.

V usage is TRBV6-5 and J usage is TRBJ2-1; 9 nucleotides align to TRBD2. The germline V gene encodes CDR1 MNHEY and CDR2 SVGAGI. V was clipped by 7 bases and J by 2 bases; unmatched bases: 6. This CDR3 region has 15 residues. CDR3 sequence: CASNSGTSPYNEQFF. In nucleotides, the CDR3 is TGTGCCAGCAACTCCGGGACTAGCCCCTACAATGAGCAGTTCTTC.

The genes are TRBV6-6 and TRBJ1-1; TRBD1 matches 7 bases. V shed 5 bases, J shed 4 bases, and the junction held 10 bases outside the gene matches. This CDR3 contains 15 residues. CDR1 MNHNY and CDR2 SVGAGI come from the germline V gene (reference sequence). CDR3 protein: CASSDEDDRVTEAFF. CDR3 coding DNA: TGTGCCAGCAGTGACGAAGACGACAGGGTCACTGAAGCTTTCTTT.

This clone has only a few counts. The CDR3 loop reads CASSLERQPNEKLFF. The CDR3 DNA reads as TGCGCCAGCAGCTTGGAGAGACAGCCCAATGAAAAACTGTTTTTT. The chain employs TRBV5-1 and TRBJ1-4; tentative D call: TRBD1 (5 bases). This CDR3 comprises 15 residues. Germline V gene sequence: CDR1 SGHRS, CDR2 YFSETQ. The V end lost 0 bases, the J end lost 5 bases, and 11 bases lay between the germline ends.

Here the CDR3 reads CASSNRTSGRKQYF. For the CDR3, the DNA is TGTGCCAGCAGCAACCGGACTAGCGGGAGAAAGCAGTACTTC. The chain recombines TRBV11-3 with TRBJ2-7; 13 bases are shared with TRBD2. Germline CDR1 and CDR2: SGHNT and YENEEA. V dropped 5 bases and J dropped 8; count of bases not matched to a gene: 6. The CDR3 runs 14 residues.

V is TRBV6-5 and J is TRBJ1-5; D remains ambiguous. The CDR3 runs 15 residues. The V and J ends lost 4 bases and 4 bases respectively, with 14 bases between them. Germline CDR1 is MNHEY and CDR2 is SVGAGI. The CDR3 bases are TGTGCCAGCAGTTCTCTCGCCGGTCGAAATCAGCCCCAGCATTTT. Protein product: CASSSLAGRNQPQHF.

This clone has just one count. The chain couples TRBV5-6 to TRBJ1-3; no definite D call. Germline-derived CDR1 and CDR2 are SGHDT and YYEEEE. V lost 6 bases and J lost 0, with 16 bases in between. CDR3 size: 16 residues. Written as DNA, the CDR3 is TGTGCCAGCACCCCCGGGGTCTCACTCTCTGGAAACACCATATATTTT. The encoded protein is CASTPGVSLSGNTIYF.

Ten or more counts support this clone. The chain has TRBV2 and TRBJ2-4; unclear D gene. Germline values: CDR1 SNHLY, CDR2 FYNNEI. Trimming stripped 2 bases from V and 2 bases from J, with 7 bases between. This CDR3 is 14 amino acids long. The CDR3 sequence: CASSERVPKNIQYF. CDR3 DNA sequence: TGTGCCAGCAGTGAAAGAGTACCCAAAAACATTCAGTACTTC. The variable domain in full, completed from reference TRBV2 and TRBJ2-4, reads EPEVTQTPSHQVTQMGQEVILRCVPISNHLYFYWYRQILGQKVEFLVSFYNNEISEKSEIFDDQFSVERPDGSNFTLKIRSTKLEDSAMYFCASSERVPKNIQYFGAGTRLSVL.

The DNA of the CDR3 is TGCGCCAGCAGCTTGGGACAGGGGTTTGGTGGCTACACCTTC. It translates to CASSLGQGFGGYTF. J is TRBJ1-2 and V is TRBV5-1, with 8 nucleotides matching TRBD1. This CDR3 has 14 amino acids. The V gene end was trimmed by 0 bases and the J gene end by 7 bases; junction bases not matched to a gene: 5. The germline CDR1 and CDR2 sequences are SGHRS and YFSETQ.

V is TRBV18 and J is TRBJ2-7, with 9 positions matching TRBD1. V was clipped by 5 bases and J by 1 base; unmatched bases: 3. The CDR3 contains 14 residues. Germline CDR1 reads KGHSH; CDR2 reads LQKENI. The CDR3 loop reads CASSDRGGSYEQYF. CDR3 bases: TGTGCCAGCTCAGACAGGGGGGGATCCTACGAGCAGTACTTC. Supplemented by reference TRBV18 and TRBJ2-7, the full variable domain reads NAGVMQNPRHLVRRRGQEARLRCSPMKGHSHVYWYRQLPEEGLKFMVYLQKENIIDESGMPKERFSAEFPKEGPSILRIQQVVRGDSAAYFCASSDRGGSYEQYFGPGTRLTVT.

The CDR3 loop reads CASSFQGWNQPQHF. The CDR3 DNA is TGTGCCAGCAGTTTTCAGGGTTGGAATCAGCCCCAGCATTTT. This chain connects TRBV27 to TRBJ1-5; tentative D call: TRBD1 (5 bases). This CDR3 is built from 14 residues. The germline V gene encodes CDR1 MNHEY and CDR2 SMNVEV (reference sequence). Trimming took 3 bases from V and 4 from J, leaving 10 bases between them.

J is TRBJ2-5 and V is TRBV30, with 11 bases lining up with TRBD1. CDR3 length: 11 amino acids. V lost 5 bases, J lost 7 bases, and 0 bases stayed unmatched. CDR1 and CDR2 from the germline V gene are GTSNPN and SVGIG (reference sequence). In DNA form, the CDR3 reads TGTGCCTGGGGGACAGGGGGGACCCAGTACTTC. It codes for CAWGTGGTQYF.